One and the same sample provided the 26 T cell receptor beta chains below, sequenced in a study of blood T cell repertoires in COVID-19. Here immunoSEQ multiplex PCR was the method, and the copy in TCRdb shows in-frame clones only, minus some. In the table there are just over 150,000 clones, around 89% of which are singletons. Sequencing was carried out using PBMCs or T cells enriched from blood (not recorded which). The receptors shown here come from a woman between 45 and 65 years old who had recovered from COVID-19.

The rearrangement links TRBV7-2 to TRBJ2-7; 8 bases are shared with TRBD1. The V gene's germline CDR1 is SGHTA and CDR2 FQGNSA. V was pared by 0 bases and J by 4 bases, with 2 bases of the junction left unmatched. The CDR3 runs 14 residues. The DNA for the CDR3 is TGTGCCAGCAGCTTAGCGGGACAGGCGTACGAGCAGTACTTC. This translates into CASSLAGQAYEQYF.

This rearrangement joins TRBV24-1 to TRBJ2-5; D is perhaps TRBD1 (6 bases). V dropped 7 bases and J dropped 7 bases, with 12 bases sitting between them. The length of the CDR3 is 12 residues. The germline V gene encodes CDR1 KGHDR and CDR2 SFDVKD. For the CDR3, the DNA is TGTGCCACCAGGGACAGCCTAGGGACCCAGTACTTC. Residues: CATRDSLGTQYF.

This clone was observed a few times. The chain combines TRBV7-9 with TRBJ1-1, with 9 bases that match TRBD1. CDR3 length: 14 residues. J was trimmed by 7 bases and V by 4 bases; bases with no gene match: 7. Germline-derived CDR1 and CDR2 are SEHNR and FQNEAQ (reference sequence). Written as DNA, the CDR3 is TGTGCCAGCAGCTCGGGACAGGGAGCCGTTGAAGCTTTCTTT. As protein: CASSSGQGAVEAFF.

This chain links TRBV19 with TRBJ1-2; D possibly corresponds to TRBD1 (6 bases). Germline loops: CDR1 LNHDA, CDR2 SQIVND (reference sequence). Trimming cost V 5 bases and J 8 bases, with 15 bases left between them. The CDR3 is made up of 13 amino acids. The CDR3 loop reads CASSLTDSQGYTF. The CDR3 DNA follows: TGTGCCAGTAGTCTCACGGACAGCCAAGGCTACACCTTC.

The rearrangement links TRBV28 to TRBJ2-7, with 10 bases matching TRBD1. V trimming: 2 bases; J trimming: 3 bases; junction bases outside the gene matches: 1. The CDR3 totals 14 residues. Looked up from germline, CDR1 is MDHEN and CDR2 is SYDVKM. The CDR3 spells CASSLGDRGYEQYF. The CDR3 DNA sequence: TGTGCCAGCAGTTTAGGGGACAGGGGCTACGAGCAGTACTTC.

V usage is TRBV11-3 and J usage is TRBJ2-1, with 13 bases matching TRBD2. The junction had 2 bases not matched to a gene; V was cut back by 3 bases and J by 6 bases. Germline V gene data show CDR1 as SGHNT and CDR2 as YENEEA. The CDR3 extends over 15 amino acids. The CDR3 nucleotides are TGTGCCAGCAGCTTCGGGACTAGCGGGGTCAATGAGCAGTTCTTC. As protein: CASSFGTSGVNEQFF.

This clone has just one count. The chain carries TRBV2 and TRBJ1-2; tentative D call: TRBD1 (5 bases). The CDR3 covers 14 residues. The germline V gene encodes CDR1 SNHLY and CDR2 FYNNEI. Trimming pared 7 bases from V and 3 bases from J, leaving 15 bases between. The CDR3 sequence is CASNSRGGDYGYTF. CDR3 DNA: TGTGCCAGCAATTCTAGGGGAGGAGACTATGGCTACACCTTC. Based on the CDR3 plus reference TRBV2 and TRBJ1-2, the full variable domain is EPEVTQTPSHQVTQMGQEVILRCVPISNHLYFYWYRQILGQKVEFLVSFYNNEISEKSEIFDDQFSVERPDGSNFTLKIRSTKLEDSAMYFCASNSRGGDYGYTFGSGTRLTVV.

The chain is built from TRBV14 and TRBJ2-2; 8 bases are a match to TRBD2. Germline loops: CDR1 SGHDN, CDR2 FVKESK. The CDR3 length is 15 residues. V trimming: 2 bases; J trimming: 6 bases; junction bases outside the gene matches: 5. The CDR3 sequence is CASSQIRGGPGELFF. The DNA for the CDR3 is TGTGCCAGCAGCCAAATCCGGGGGGGCCCCGGGGAGCTGTTTTTT.

This chain connects TRBV4-1 to TRBJ2-5, with unresolved D. The V gene lost 0 bases and the J gene lost 7 bases, with 6 bases spanning the gap. CDR3 length equals 12 residues. Germline V lookup: CDR1 MGHRA, CDR2 YSYEKL. Written as DNA, the CDR3 is TGCGCCAGCAGCCAAGATCTCGGGACCCAGTACTTC. Protein: CASSQDLGTQYF.

This rearrangement joins TRBV4-1 to TRBJ2-2; D call uncertain. The length of the CDR3 is 13 residues. V dropped 3 bases and J dropped 2 bases, with 4 bases sitting between them. Germline-derived CDR1 and CDR2 are MGHRA and YSYEKL. CDR3 amino acids: CASSHSNTGELFF. CDR3 bases: TGCGCCAGCAGCCATTCAAACACCGGGGAGCTGTTTTTT.

The rearrangement uses TRBV11-2 and TRBJ2-2, with no clear D. This CDR3 is 13 amino acids long. Between the trimmed V and J ends, which lost 5 bases and 2 bases, there was a span of 6 bases. The germline V gene encodes CDR1 SGHAT and CDR2 FQNNGV. The CDR3 DNA follows: TGTGCCAGCAGCCTCGTAAACACCGGGGAGCTGTTTTTT. Residues: CASSLVNTGELFF.

This clone was recorded only once. The rearrangement joins TRBV5-5 to TRBJ2-5; D perhaps matches TRBD1 (6 bases). The germline V gene has CDR1 SGHKS and CDR2 YYEKEE (reference sequence). Deletions cut 2 bases from V and 2 bases from J, with 13 bases between. The CDR3 loop spans 15 amino acids. CDR3 sequence: CASSLGQGIQETQYF. The CDR3 DNA reads TGTGCCAGCAGCTTAGGGCAGGGGATACAAGAGACCCAGTACTTC.

This chain uses TRBV5-5 with TRBJ2-3; possibly TRBD2 for D (7 bases). Trimming removed 1 base from V and 2 bases from J, with 20 bases in between. Germline-derived CDR1 and CDR2 are SGHKS and YYEKEE (reference sequence). The CDR3 extends over 18 amino acids. The CDR3 loop is CASSLPLIAGASTDTQYF. In DNA form, the CDR3 reads TGTGCCAGCAGCTTGCCCCTGATTGCGGGGGCCTCCACAGATACGCAGTATTTT.

The gene calls are TRBV11-2 and TRBJ2-7; perhaps TRBD1 as D (5 bases). Trimming left V 0 bases short and J 0 bases short, with 15 bases between. Germline V gene data show CDR1 as SGHAT and CDR2 as FQNNGV. This CDR3 has 17 amino acids. Written as DNA, the CDR3 is TGTGCCAGCAGCTTAGAAGGGGTGCGACTCGGCTCCTACGAGCAGTACTTC. Its protein product is CASSLEGVRLGSYEQYF.

The chain is built from TRBV3-1 (or the pseudogene TRBV3-2) and TRBJ1-2; D gene ambiguous. V lost 1 base to trimming and J lost 5 bases, with 14 bases between them. The germline V gene has CDR1 LGHDT and CDR2 YNNKEL (reference sequence). The CDR3 totals 15 residues. This CDR3 reads CASSQAAGILYGYTF. DNA for the CDR3: TGTGCCAGCAGCCAAGCCGCCGGGATCCTATATGGCTACACCTTC.

The chain couples TRBV5-1 to TRBJ1-6; TRBD1 aligns across 10 bases. The V segment lost 3 bases and the J segment 8 bases; nucleotides outside the gene matches: 14. This CDR3 contains 18 residues. The germline V gene has CDR1 SGHRS and CDR2 YFSETQ. The CDR3 region is CASSWIPRGTGVYSPLHF. CDR3 nucleotides: TGCGCCAGCAGCTGGATCCCCCGGGGGACAGGGGTCTATTCACCCCTCCACTTT.

The chain has TRBV7-2 and TRBJ1-2; maybe TRBD1 (6 bases). Trimming shortened V by 5 bases and J by 4 bases, and 17 bases separated the two germline ends. CDR1 and CDR2 from the germline V gene are SGHTA and FQGNSA. This CDR3 is 15 amino acids long. The DNA of the CDR3 is TGTGCCAGCAGCCCTTCCGGACAGTTGGGCTATGGCTACACCTTC. Its translation: CASSPSGQLGYGYTF.

The rearrangement joins TRBV10-2 to TRBJ1-5; the D gene is possibly TRBD1 (6 bases). The length of the CDR3 is 14 residues. Germline assignment: CDR1 WSHSY and CDR2 SAAADI. Trimming stripped 6 bases from V and 7 bases from J, with 16 bases between. CDR3 in amino acids: CASRAGQSRQPQHF. For the CDR3, the DNA is TGCGCCAGCAGGGCAGGACAGTCTAGACAGCCCCAGCATTTT.

The chain is built from TRBV11-1 and TRBJ1-2; D unresolved. The ends were cut back, 6 bases at V and 2 bases at J, with 10 bases in the middle. This CDR3 is built from 13 residues. Germline values: CDR1 SGHAT, CDR2 FQDESV (reference sequence). The chain's CDR3 is CASSTTENYGYTF. In DNA, the CDR3 is TGTGCCAGCAGTACGACTGAGAACTATGGCTACACCTTC. The full variable domain, rest sourced from reference TRBV11-1 and TRBJ1-2, is EAEVAQSPRYKITEKSQAVAFWCDPISGHATLYWYRQILGQGPELLVQFQDESVVDDSQLPKDRFSAERLKGVDSTLKIQPAELGDSAMYLCASSTTENYGYTFGSGTRLTVV.

CDR3 bases: TGTGCCAGCAGTTACCGAGGGGGGGCGGGCACTGAAGCTTTCTTT. It specifies CASSYRGGAGTEAFF. V is TRBV6-5 and J is TRBJ1-1, with D possibly matching TRBD1 (6 bases). Germline-derived CDR1 and CDR2 are MNHEY and SVGAGI. The CDR3 loop spans 15 amino acids. V shed 2 bases and J shed 4 bases, with 14 bases lying between them.

This clone was found a few times. The V call is TRBV30, the J call TRBJ2-7, with TRBD1 matching over 8 bases. V lost 2 bases to trimming and J lost 6 bases; unmatched junction nucleotides: 3. This CDR3 has 12 residues. The germline V gene has CDR1 GTSNPN and CDR2 SVGIG (reference sequence). Here the CDR3 DNA reads TGTGCCTGGAGTTTGACAGGGGCCGAGCAGTACTTC. Its protein is CAWSLTGAEQYF.

V gene TRBV19 combines with J gene TRBJ2-3; D is perhaps TRBD2 (6 bases). Germline lookup yields CDR1 LNHDA and CDR2 SQIVND (reference sequence). This CDR3 comprises 14 residues. With 4 bases removed from V and 0 bases from J, the gap between germline ends came to 8 bases. CDR3 DNA: TGTGCCAGTAGTAAGGCGGGGAGCACAGATACGCAGTATTTT. This codes for CASSKAGSTDTQYF. The full variable domain, completed using reference TRBV19 and TRBJ2-3, is DGGITQSPKYLFRKEGQNVTLSCEQNLNHDAMYWYRQDPGQGLRLIYYSQIVNDFQKGDIAEGYSVSREKKESFPLTVTSAQKNPTAFYLCASSKAGSTDTQYFGPGTRLTVL.

In DNA form, the CDR3 reads TGTGCCAGCAGTGAGCAGACTAGTTCGGATACGCAGTATTTT. Residues: CASSEQTSSDTQYF. V usage is TRBV6-1 and J usage is TRBJ2-3, with D possibly being TRBD2 (6 bases). The germline V gene encodes CDR1 MNHNS and CDR2 SASEGT. The V end lost 3 bases, the J end lost 6 bases, and 13 bases lay between the germline ends. The CDR3 contains 14 residues.

V is TRBV7-8 and J is TRBJ2-7; tentative D call: TRBD1 (6 bases). V lost 8 bases to trimming and J lost 1 base, with 6 bases between them. Per the germline V gene, CDR1 is SGHVS and CDR2 is FQNEAQ. This CDR3 contains 11 residues. CDR3 region: CASGQSYEQYF. The CDR3 coding sequence is TGTGCCAGCGGACAGTCCTACGAGCAGTACTTC.

The chain links TRBV7-3 to TRBJ2-5; D may be TRBD2 (7 bases). V was clipped by 6 bases and J by 5 bases, with 16 bases between them. Germline V CDR1 and CDR2: SGHTA, FQGTGA. The CDR3 length is 14 residues. CDR3: CASSYTGGQETQYF. The CDR3 DNA reads as TGTGCCAGCAGTTACACCGGGGGGCAGGAGACCCAGTACTTC.

The J gene is TRBJ2-5, the V gene TRBV6-2 or TRBV6-3; a possible D gene is TRBD2 (6 bases). CDR1 is MNHEY and CDR2 is SVGEGT in the germline V gene. The V end was cut by 5 bases, the J end by 5 bases, with 21 bases between. The CDR3 has 16 amino acids. For the CDR3, the DNA is TGTGCCAGCAGTACCCACGGTACTAGCAATGCGGAGACCCAGTACTTC. Protein product: CASSTHGTSNAETQYF.